Below are 25 T cell receptor beta chains sequenced from a single sample in a study of cytomegalovirus exposure and HLA in healthy donors. Primers: 60 Vbeta forward and 13 Jbeta reverse. Measured with immunoSEQ multiplex PCR; TCRdb has only the in-frame clones, and not every one. Recorded for this sample: some 84,000 clones. Sequenced material: PBMCs. Source of these receptors: a man aged 45-60 years in good health and CMV-seronegative.

The chain has TRBV5-1 and TRBJ2-7; D call uncertain. Germline CDR1 SGHRS, CDR2 YFSETQ. The CDR3 loop spans 15 amino acids. Trimming removed 0 bases from V and 2 bases from J, with 12 bases in between. CDR3: CASSLGAGSTYEQYF. As DNA, the CDR3 is TGCGCCAGCAGCTTGGGCGCAGGATCAACCTACGAGCAGTACTTC.

About this clone itself: One end of the junction varies from germline; a read error may be responsible. The CDR3 protein is CASSFRSNEQFF. The CDR3 DNA sequence: TGTGCTAGCAGCTTCCGGAGCAATGAGCAGTTCTTC. The J gene is TRBJ2-1, the V gene TRBV7-7; D remains ambiguous. CDR1 is SSHAT and CDR2 is FNYEAQ in the germline V gene (reference sequence). This CDR3 is built from 12 residues.

The chain combines TRBV5-1 with TRBJ1-1, with TRBD1 as a possible D gene (5 bases). Trimming shortened V by 1 base and J by 8 bases, and 12 bases separated the two germline ends. Germline CDR1 and CDR2: SGHRS and YFSETQ. The CDR3 contains 13 residues. CDR3 protein: CASSLSRDREAFF. Written as DNA, the CDR3 is TGCGCCAGCAGCTTGTCCCGCGACAGAGAAGCTTTCTTT. Complete variable domain (other parts from reference TRBV5-1 and TRBJ1-1): KAGVTQTPRYLIKTRGQQVTLSCSPISGHRSVSWYQQTPGQGLQFLFEYFSETQRNKGNFPGRFSGRQFSNSRSEMNVSTLELGDSALYLCASSLSRDREAFFGQGTRLTVV.

The chain combines TRBV4-3 with TRBJ2-3; a weak D match, TRBD2 (6 bases). The CDR3 contains 15 residues. Trimming cost V 2 bases and J 2 bases, with 11 bases left between them. The V gene's germline CDR1 is LGHNA and CDR2 YSLEER. The CDR3 protein is CASSQRAGSTDTQYF. In nucleotides, the CDR3 is TGCGCCAGCAGCCAAAGGGCGGGGTCCACAGATACGCAGTATTTT.

V and J are TRBV15 and TRBJ1-2, with 8 positions matching TRBD1. The CDR3 runs to 16 residues. Germline-derived CDR1 and CDR2 are LNHNV and YYDKDF (reference sequence). V dropped 0 bases and J dropped 5; count of bases not matched to a gene: 8. DNA for the CDR3: TGTGCCACCAGCAGAGATATGGGACAGGTTCTTTATGGCTACACCTTC. This sequence encodes CATSRDMGQVLYGYTF. Filled out from reference TRBV15 and TRBJ1-2, the complete variable domain reads DAMVIQNPRYQVTQFGKPVTLSCSQTLNHNVMYWYQQKSSQAPKLLFHYYDKDFNNEADTPDNFQSRRPNTSFCFLDIRSPGLGDTAMYLCATSRDMGQVLYGYTFGSGTRLTVV.

The chain couples TRBV5-1 to TRBJ1-2; tentative D call: TRBD1 (6 bases). The germline V and J ends were trimmed by 0 bases and 4 bases, with 19 bases remaining between them. The CDR3 loop spans 17 amino acids. Germline V gene sequence: CDR1 SGHRS, CDR2 YFSETQ. Here the CDR3 reads CASSLAPYAGAGYGYTF. Written as DNA, the CDR3 is TGCGCCAGCAGCTTGGCCCCTTATGCAGGGGCGGGCTATGGCTACACCTTC.

On this clone itself: One end of the junction varies from germline; a read error may be responsible. The genes are TRBV5-1 and TRBJ1-5; 10 bases align to TRBD1. Germline V gives CDR1 SGHRS, CDR2 YFSETQ. This CDR3 spans 14 amino acids. The CDR3 reads CASSPGTGVQPQRF. CDR3 DNA sequence: TGCGCCAGCAGCCCCGGGACAGGGGTTCAGCCCCAGCGTTTT.

The chain couples TRBV5-8 to TRBJ2-3; D possibly corresponds to TRBD1 (5 bases). The CDR3 has 15 amino acids. V dropped 2 bases and J dropped 4 bases, with 14 bases sitting between them. Germline CDR1 is SGHTS and CDR2 is YDEGEE. CDR3 in amino acids: CASSLGQLPPDTQYF. CDR3 bases: TGTGCCAGCAGCTTAGGACAACTTCCTCCAGATACGCAGTATTTT.

The rearrangement links TRBV7-2 to TRBJ1-1; 9 bases map to TRBD1. J was trimmed by 3 bases and V by 5 bases; bases with no gene match: 7. This CDR3 has 15 residues. Germline CDR1 reads SGHTA; CDR2 reads FQGNSA. CDR3 in amino acids: CASSLLTGGYTEAFF. CDR3 nucleotides: TGTGCCAGCAGCCTTCTGACAGGGGGGTACACTGAAGCTTTCTTT. Based on the CDR3 plus reference TRBV7-2 and TRBJ1-1, the full variable domain is GAGVSQSPSNKVTEKGKDVELRCDPISGHTALYWYRQSLGQGLEFLIYFQGNSAPDKSGLPSDRFSAERTGGSVSTLTIQRTQQEDSAVYLCASSLLTGGYTEAFFGQGTRLTVV.

V is TRBV7-6 and J is TRBJ2-7; 10 bases are a match to TRBD1. There are 15 residues in the CDR3. V shed 5 bases, J shed 3 bases, and the junction held 7 bases outside the gene matches. Germline assignment: CDR1 SGHVS and CDR2 FNYEAQ. CDR3 protein: CASSPGTGVLYEQYF. The CDR3 nucleotides are TGTGCCAGCAGCCCCGGGACAGGGGTGCTCTACGAGCAGTACTTC. Complete variable domain (other parts from reference TRBV7-6 and TRBJ2-7): GAGVSQSPRYKVTKRGQDVALRCDPISGHVSLYWYRQALGQGPEFLTYFNYEAQQDKSGLPNDRFSAERPEGSISTLTIQRTEQRDSAMYRCASSPGTGVLYEQYFGPGTRLTVT.

The J gene is TRBJ2-7, the V gene TRBV19; 7 nucleotides agree with TRBD2. This CDR3 spans 15 amino acids. V was clipped by 5 bases and J by 2 bases; unmatched bases: 9. Germline values: CDR1 LNHDA, CDR2 SQIVND (reference sequence). The CDR3, as DNA: TGTGCCAGTAGTTTACCGGGACTACCAACCTACGAGCAGTACTTC. It codes for CASSLPGLPTYEQYF.

CDR3 protein: CASTGYLNEQYF. The CDR3 nucleotides are TGCGCCAGCACGGGGTACCTGAACGAGCAGTACTTC. The chain carries TRBV10-2 and TRBJ2-7, with D perhaps TRBD2 (5 bases). CDR1 WSHSY and CDR2 SAAADI come from the germline V gene. V shed 7 bases and J shed 5 bases, with 12 bases lying between them. This CDR3 spans 12 amino acids.

The chain employs TRBV30 and TRBJ1-3; D perhaps matches TRBD1 (6 bases). CDR3 length: 15 residues. Germline CDR1 and CDR2: GTSNPN and SVGIG (reference sequence). V lost 4 bases, J lost 4 bases, and 17 bases lay in between. The CDR3 DNA follows: TGTGCCTGGAACCCAGGGGTCCGTGGAGGAAACACCATATATTTT. Protein sequence: CAWNPGVRGGNTIYF.

This chain joins TRBV15 and TRBJ2-7, with D perhaps matching TRBD1 (5 bases). From germline, CDR1 is LNHNV and CDR2 YYDKDF (reference sequence). V gave up 1 base and J gave up 0 bases, with 7 bases separating them. CDR3 length: 14 residues. DNA for the CDR3: TGTGCCACCAGCAGAGGAGACAGCTCCTACGAGCAGTACTTC. It translates to CATSRGDSSYEQYF.

V gene TRBV30 combines with J gene TRBJ2-7; 9 bases align to TRBD2. This CDR3 has 14 amino acids. Germline assignment: CDR1 GTSNPN and CDR2 SVGIG (reference sequence). The V and J ends lost 1 base and 6 bases, in that order; junction bases with no gene match: 7. DNA for the CDR3: TGTGCCTGGAGTGATCTAGCGGGGACTATCGAGCAGTACTTC. Its protein product is CAWSDLAGTIEQYF.

V gene TRBV28 combines with J gene TRBJ2-2, with D possibly TRBD2 on 6 matching bases. Trimming pared 6 bases from V and 7 bases from J, leaving 18 bases between. The germline V gene has CDR1 MDHEN and CDR2 SYDVKM. The CDR3 runs to 15 residues. The CDR3 here is CASSLFMGGGGELFF. The CDR3 nucleotides read TGTGCCAGCAGCCTCTTCATGGGGGGAGGCGGGGAGCTGTTTTTT. The full variable domain, with the rest looked up from reference TRBV28 and TRBJ2-2, is DVKVTQSSRYLVKRTGEKVFLECVQDMDHENMFWYRQDPGLGLRLIYFSYDVKMKEKGDIPEGYSVSREKKERFSLILESASTNQTSMYLCASSLFMGGGGELFFGEGSRLTVL.

The chain couples TRBV6-5 to TRBJ2-5; 7 nucleotides align to TRBD2. The last part of the DNA fits TRBJ2-7 better; the J call may be wrong. CDR3 size: 16 residues. Germline V CDR1 and CDR2: MNHEY, SVGAGI. The DNA for the CDR3 is TGTGCCAGCAGTTACTCGATCGGGGGGTCGAGCTACGAGCAGTACTTC. Protein sequence: CASSYSIGGSSYEQYF.

In nucleotides, the CDR3 is TGTGCCACCAGACAGGCTAATCAGCCCCAGCATTTT. Protein: CATRQANQPQHF. V gene TRBV15 combines with J gene TRBJ1-5, with TRBD1 as a possible D gene (5 bases). This CDR3 is 12 amino acids long. Germline CDR1 is LNHNV and CDR2 is YYDKDF (reference sequence). Trimming stripped 6 bases from V and 4 bases from J, with 7 bases between. The full variable domain, its missing parts supplied by reference TRBV15 and TRBJ1-5, is DAMVIQNPRYQVTQFGKPVTLSCSQTLNHNVMYWYQQKSSQAPKLLFHYYDKDFNNEADTPDNFQSRRPNTSFCFLDIRSPGLGDTAMYLCATRQANQPQHFGDGTRLSIL.

The CDR3 nucleotides are TGTGCCAGCTCACCACTTGGCAGTCCCTACGAGCAGTACTTC. Protein: CASSPLGSPYEQYF. The chain has TRBV18 and TRBJ2-7; D is undetermined. Per the germline V gene, CDR1 is KGHSH and CDR2 is LQKENI. The V end lost 1 base, the J end lost 2 bases, and 9 bases lay between the germline ends. This CDR3 is 14 amino acids long.

Here the CDR3 DNA reads TGCGCCAGCAGCTCTATACTAGCCGGCTCCTACGAGCAGTACTTC. Residues: CASSSILAGSYEQYF. V gene TRBV5-1 combines with J gene TRBJ2-7; D might be TRBD2 (6 bases). Germline V lookup: CDR1 SGHRS, CDR2 YFSETQ. Trimming took 3 bases from V and 0 from J, leaving 13 bases between them. This CDR3 region has 15 residues.

The chain combines TRBV29-1 with TRBJ1-1; tentative D call: TRBD1 (6 bases). The germline V gene encodes CDR1 SQVTM and CDR2 ANQGSEA. V was cut by 5 bases and J by 4 bases, with 11 bases left in between. The CDR3 loop spans 12 amino acids. The CDR3: CSVKGGGTEAFF. Written as DNA, the CDR3 is TGCAGCGTTAAGGGGGGGGGCACTGAAGCTTTCTTT.

The chain carries TRBV10-3 and TRBJ1-2, with TRBD1 matching over 9 bases. The V segment lost 2 bases and the J segment 8 bases; nucleotides outside the gene matches: 9. The germline gives CDR1 ENHRY, CDR2 SYGVKD. The CDR3 length is 15 residues. CDR3 nucleotides: TGTGCCATCAGTGAGCGACAGGGGGGGGCTGGCGGCTACACCTTC. Protein product: CAISERQGGAGGYTF.

The CDR3 DNA follows: TGCGCCAGCAGCACGTACCAGACAGATCAGCCCCAGCATTTT. Encoded protein: CASSTYQTDQPQHF. The rearrangement joins TRBV4-1 to TRBJ1-5; perhaps TRBD1 as D (5 bases). V was clipped by 5 bases and J by 5 bases, with 13 bases between them. CDR1 and CDR2 from the germline V gene are MGHRA and YSYEKL. The CDR3 runs 14 residues.

The J gene is TRBJ2-5, the V gene TRBV7-2, with no clear D. Germline V gene lookup returns CDR1 SGHTA and CDR2 FQGNSA. V gave up 0 bases and J gave up 5 bases, with 7 bases separating them. The CDR3 covers 13 residues. The CDR3 bases are TGTGCCAGCAGCTTAGCATCCGAGGAGACCCAGTACTTC. Translation: CASSLASEETQYF.

In nucleotides, the CDR3 is TGTGCCAGCAGTCCCGGTAGCGGGGGAAGATTTACGCAGTATTTT. Translating it yields CASSPGSGGRFTQYF. The rearrangement uses TRBV28 and TRBJ2-3; 9 nucleotides match TRBD2. Germline assignment: CDR1 MDHEN and CDR2 SYDVKM. The CDR3 extends over 15 amino acids. V lost 5 bases and J lost 8; bases outside the gene matches: 11.